This section outlines one TCR beta chain sequence together with its context. The CDR3 has 17 residues. TCRdb reanalysed the RT-PCR reads using MiXCR and keeps one entry per CDR3 protein. This table has about 680,000 distinct CDR3 sequences, more than 13% appearing once. This rearrangement joins TRBV21-1 to TRBJ2-1; TRBD2 reflects the table's D call only, with no check against the DNA. TRBV21-1 is listed as a pseudogene. The receptor comes from a female donor in good health, serving as a healthy control. Sequenced input: memory CD4+ T cells from blood. DNA of the CDR3: TGTGCCAGCAGCAAAGACTCGCGGACTATCCCAACACGAGAGCAGTTCTTC. It encodes CASSKDSRTIPTREQFF.